This TCR beta chain was obtained from a study of siplizumab effects on memory and regulatory T cells. Per-sample assaying covered 95,000 to 100,000 TCR templates. Sequencing was performed with immunoSEQ multiplex PCR; in TCRdb, only in-frame clones are kept and a portion is missing. The sample has 85,000 to 130,000 clones, nearly 95% seen once. Study outcomes and limitations: Naive T cells looked more diverse than memory cells, and they looked like major contributors to the alloresponse.

With 3 bases removed from V and 4 bases from J, the gap between germline ends came to 4 bases. The CDR3 has 11 amino acids. Germline V CDR1 and CDR2: SGHRS, YFSETQ. This clone was observed once. The antigen remains unidentified. Sequencing was done on a sample of Tregs sorted from blood. The source of this sequence is a human donor in good health. The chain combines TRBV5-1 with TRBJ2-5; D is unresolved. The CDR3 sequence is CASSSLETQYF. CDR3 sequence (DNA): TGCGCCAGCAGCTCGTTAGAGACCCAGTACTTC.